Listed here is a single TCR beta chain. These data originate in a study of blood T cell repertoires in COVID-19. Original processing methods: Estimation of nucleated cell counts relied on the amplification of reference gene primers. Clones were sequenced by immunoSEQ multiplex PCR, and TCRdb holds only the in-frame ones, with some missing. V and J calls and clone size are copied from that table; D and trimming were computed from the DNA. The sample has 320,000 or so clones, around 90% seen once. This receptor was obtained from a man aged 25 to 40 who had recovered from COVID-19. Source material: PBMCs or T cells enriched from blood (not recorded which).

CDR3 nucleotides: TGTGCCAGCAGTTTAGCTGGGGGACAGTCCTACGAGCAGTACTTC. Translated: CASSLAGGQSYEQYF. The rearrangement joins TRBV28 to TRBJ2-7; 7 nucleotides agree with TRBD1. The CDR3 extends over 15 amino acids. V shed 2 bases, J shed 1 base, and the junction held 5 bases outside the gene matches. Germline CDR1 reads MDHEN; CDR2 reads SYDVKM.